This TCR delta chain was captured in a study of gamma-delta T cells after stem cell transplantation. In this sample, this clone turned up a few times. TCRdb reanalyzed the RT-PCR reads using CATT. The sample has roughly 1,600 delta-chain clones, about 5% seen once. Losses at the gene ends were 0 bases for V and 3 bases for J; bases not matched to a gene: 26. Germline lookup yields CDR1 TSWWSYY and CDR2 QGS. The CDR3 sequence is 23 residues long. The chain combines TRDV1 with TRDJ1; 9 nucleotides agree with TRDD3. The sequence was collected from a human donor. It is not recorded whose cells these are; they may come from a transplant donor. Input material: gamma-delta T cells. The chain's CDR3 is CALGELRLYWGTPSRPDSDKLIF. CDR3 nucleotide sequence: TGTGCTCTTGGGGAACTGCGGTTGTACTGGGGGACGCCGAGCCGGCCAGACTCCGATAAACTCATCTTT.